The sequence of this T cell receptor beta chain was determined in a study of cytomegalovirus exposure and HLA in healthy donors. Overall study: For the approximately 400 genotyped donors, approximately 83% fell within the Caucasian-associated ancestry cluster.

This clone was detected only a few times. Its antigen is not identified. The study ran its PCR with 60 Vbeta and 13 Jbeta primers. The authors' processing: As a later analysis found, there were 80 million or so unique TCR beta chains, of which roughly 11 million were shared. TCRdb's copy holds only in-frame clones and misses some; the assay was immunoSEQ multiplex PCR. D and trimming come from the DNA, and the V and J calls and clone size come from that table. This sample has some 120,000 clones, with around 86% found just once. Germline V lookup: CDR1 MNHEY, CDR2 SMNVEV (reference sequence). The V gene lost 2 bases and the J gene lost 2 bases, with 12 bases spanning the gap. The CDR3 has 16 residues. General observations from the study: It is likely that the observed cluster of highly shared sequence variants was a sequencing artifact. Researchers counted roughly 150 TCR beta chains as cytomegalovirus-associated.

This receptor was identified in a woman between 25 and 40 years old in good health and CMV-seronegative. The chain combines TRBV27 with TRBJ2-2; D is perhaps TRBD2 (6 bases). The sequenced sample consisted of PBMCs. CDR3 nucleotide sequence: TGTGCCAGCAGTTTAAGGAGAGCGGGCAACACCGGGGAGCTGTTTTTT. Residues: CASSLRRAGNTGELFF.